Shown below are 3 T cell receptor beta chains from a single sample sequenced in a study of T cell repertoires in cytomegalovirus infection. TCRdb called the reads again in MiXCR, with one record for every CDR3 protein. The sample has under 250,000 distinct CDR3 sequences, roughly an eighth seen once. Sequenced material: PBMCs. These receptor sequences come from a human donor in good health (CMV status not recorded). Some clones in this sample may be carry-over from other donors' samples.

This clonotype was observed at least ten times. CDR3 nucleotide sequence: TGTGCCAGCGGTAAGGGACTAGCGAGTGAGCAGTTCTTC. It translates to CASGKGLASEQFF. The chain couples TRBV7-2 to TRBJ2-1; 10 bases match TRBD2. The CDR3 loop spans 13 amino acids. With 8 bases clipped from V and 9 bases from J, the junction kept 7 bases outside the gene matches. Germline V gene lookup returns CDR1 SGHTA and CDR2 FQGNSA.

This clonotype has just a few counts. The chain joins TRBV19 to TRBJ1-2, with D unresolved. V was shortened by 1 base and J by 0 bases, with 6 bases between the two germline ends. CDR3 length: 14 residues. In germline, CDR1 is LNHDA, CDR2 SQIVND (reference sequence). CDR3 nucleotide sequence: TGTGCCAGTAGTATAGTCGGAGCTAACTATGGCTACACCTTC. The encoded protein is CASSIVGANYGYTF.

V gene TRBV6-6 combines with J gene TRBJ2-7, with 10 positions matching TRBD2. V trimming: 2 bases; J trimming: 7 bases; junction bases outside the gene matches: 2. This CDR3 is built from 13 residues. Germline V gene lookup returns CDR1 MNHNY and CDR2 SVGAGI (reference sequence). The CDR3 coding sequence is TGTGCCAGCAGTTACGGGGGACTAGCGGAGCAGTACTTC. This translates into CASSYGGLAEQYF.